The clone carrying this TCR beta chain qualifies as medium-sized. As yet, its antigen is unknown. The treatment denotes: randomized to nivolumab then ipilimumab (arm A) or the reverse (arm B). DNA-damaging chemotherapy had not been given to any patient beforehand. The sample is drawn from a study of sequential checkpoint blockade in melanoma. Method: immunoSEQ multiplex PCR; TCRdb's copy keeps in-frame clones and lacks some. The sample lists 3,000 to 3,500 clones; just over 20% were seen once. General observations from the study: Mutational load did not correlate with tumor T-cell fraction or clonality.

V was trimmed by 0 bases and J by 1 base, leaving 6 bases between them. The CDR3 extends over 15 amino acids. Per germline, CDR1 MNHGY and CDR2 SAAAGT. This receptor was obtained from a human donor with melanoma. J is TRBJ2-2 and V is TRBV6-8; D remains unclear. Sample: tumor tissue (inferred from file names), taken from a patient given nivolumab and ipilimumab in sequence. Written as DNA, the CDR3 is TGTGCCAGCAGTTACTCTACTGTGAACACCGGGGAGCTGTTTTTT. It yields the protein CASSYSTVNTGELFF.